Described below is a single T cell receptor (beta chain) sequence and its context. Its matching antigen is unknown. This CDR3 spans 12 amino acids. Deletions cut 5 bases from V and 10 bases from J, with 12 bases between. Germline lookup yields CDR1 SGHNT and CDR2 YENEEA. Second-dose intervals of approximately 4 or approximately 12 weeks were pooled. Method: immunoSEQ multiplex PCR; TCRdb's copy keeps in-frame clones and lacks some. The data show about 90,000 clones, roughly 88% seen once. These data originate in a study of T cell responses to AZD1222 COVID-19 vaccine. Study-level results: The peak T cell response came first, and repertoires were sampled only after it. Females outnumbered males among donors, who were mostly white British; clonal diversity was possibly underestimated.

The source was peripheral blood, collected 28 days after the second AZD1222 dose. The clonotype comes from an adult who received the AZD1222 COVID-19 vaccine. V gene TRBV11-3 combines with J gene TRBJ2-1; D unclear. CDR3 sequence: CASSPRVGEQFF. The CDR3 DNA is TGTGCCAGCAGCCCCCGTGTAGGGGAGCAGTTCTTC. Together with reference TRBV11-3 and TRBJ2-1, the CDR3 gives the full variable domain: EAGVVQSPRYKIIEKKQPVAFWCNPISGHNTLYWYLQNLGQGPELLIRYENEEAVDDSQLPKDRFSAERLKGVDSTLKIQPAELGDSAVYLCASSPRVGEQFFGPGTRLTVL.